The 32 T cell receptor beta chains listed next were all sequenced from one sample in a study of cytomegalovirus exposure and HLA in healthy donors. Repertoires were generated with immunoSEQ multiplex PCR, while TCRdb's copy carries only in-frame clones and drops some. Among about 180,000 clones, 85% were seen once, and the ten largest hold roughly 15%. The sample was PBMCs. These receptors originate from a man between 18 and 35 years old in good health and CMV-seropositive.

The V gene is TRBV28, the J gene TRBJ1-2, with D hard to call. The V gene lost 10 bases and the J gene lost 8 bases, with 20 bases spanning the gap. The CDR3 has 13 amino acids. Germline CDR1 is MDHEN and CDR2 is SYDVKM. CDR3 loop: CATRLSPTGGYTF. CDR3 nucleotides: TGTGCCACCCGACTCTCCCCAACGGGGGGCTACACCTTC.

The gene calls are TRBV5-1 and TRBJ2-5; maybe TRBD2 (5 bases). The germline V gene encodes CDR1 SGHRS and CDR2 YFSETQ. V was clipped by 1 base and J by 5 bases, with 15 bases between them. This CDR3 spans 15 amino acids. CDR3 nucleotide sequence: TGCGCCAGCAGCTTGAGTCACGGGATTTCGGAGACCCAGTACTTC. This translates into CASSLSHGISETQYF.

In its sample, this clone was seen once. The chain carries TRBV5-5 and TRBJ2-7; TRBD2 agrees at 10 bases. The CDR3 is made up of 16 amino acids. Germline V gene sequence: CDR1 SGHKS, CDR2 YYEKEE (reference sequence). J was trimmed by 5 bases and V by 0 bases; bases with no gene match: 8. The CDR3 spells CASSLGPSGRGDEQYF. As DNA, the CDR3 is TGTGCCAGCAGCTTGGGGCCTAGCGGGAGAGGAGACGAGCAGTACTTC.

The chain links TRBV5-6 to TRBJ1-2; D not certain. Germline CDR1 reads SGHDT; CDR2 reads YYEEEE. The germline V and J ends were trimmed by 2 bases and 7 bases, with 18 bases remaining between them. The CDR3 extends over 15 amino acids. The CDR3 region has the DNA TGTGCCAGCAGCTTCGTTGACACAGCTTCTGGTGGCTACACCTTC. This codes for CASSFVDTASGGYTF.

The rearrangement links TRBV7-8 to TRBJ2-7, with 8 bases that match TRBD1. Trimming at V came to 0 bases and at J to 2 bases, leaving 3 bases not matched to a gene. Germline values: CDR1 SGHVS, CDR2 FQNEAQ. The CDR3 has 15 residues. This chain's CDR3 is CASSLAQGAAYEQYF. DNA for the CDR3: TGTGCCAGCAGCTTAGCGCAGGGGGCGGCCTACGAGCAGTACTTC.

The V call is TRBV27, the J call TRBJ2-5; 8 bases agree with TRBD2. The ends lost 5 bases at V and 5 bases at J; junction bases unmatched: 16. The V gene's germline CDR1 is MNHEY and CDR2 SMNVEV (reference sequence). This CDR3 has 17 amino acids. The CDR3 reads CASSHGLSGLVVETQYF. In DNA, the CDR3 is TGTGCCAGCAGTCATGGGTTGTCGGGACTAGTTGTCGAGACCCAGTACTTC.

V is TRBV28 and J is TRBJ2-3; weak D call: TRBD2 (5 bases). The V gene lost 2 bases and the J gene lost 0 bases, with 12 bases spanning the gap. Germline CDR1 reads MDHEN; CDR2 reads SYDVKM. CDR3 length: 16 amino acids. CDR3 amino acids: CASSLNGGLSTDTQYF. The CDR3 region has the DNA TGTGCCAGCAGTTTAAATGGCGGGCTGAGCACAGATACGCAGTATTTT.

A single count supports this clone. The chain has TRBV7-9 and TRBJ2-2; D may be TRBD2 (6 bases). The V gene lost 4 bases and the J gene lost 2 bases, with 8 bases spanning the gap. Germline V lookup: CDR1 SEHNR, CDR2 FQNEAQ (reference sequence). The CDR3 is 14 residues long. The CDR3 here is CASSSGGNTGELFF. CDR3 DNA: TGTGCCAGCAGCTCCGGGGGTAACACCGGGGAGCTGTTTTTT.

The chain couples TRBV11-3 to TRBJ2-3, with D maybe TRBD2 (6 bases). Germline V gives CDR1 SGHNT, CDR2 YENEEA. The CDR3 consists of 13 residues. Trimming stripped 0 bases from V and 13 bases from J, with 14 bases between. The CDR3: CASSLEIGGDEYF. The CDR3 DNA sequence: TGTGCCAGCAGCTTAGAGATCGGGGGTGACGAGTATTTT.

The genes are TRBV9 and TRBJ1-4, with TRBD1 identical over 9 bases. Germline V gives CDR1 SGDLS, CDR2 YYNGEE. J lost 8 bases, V lost 4 bases, and 9 bases had no gene match. This CDR3 comprises 15 residues. CDR3 in amino acids: CASSPSAGTGEKLFF. The CDR3 region has the DNA TGTGCCAGCAGCCCAAGCGCCGGGACAGGGGAAAAACTGTTTTTT.

This sequence joins TRBV2 and TRBJ2-5; 9 bases line up with TRBD2. Germline loops: CDR1 SNHLY, CDR2 FYNNEI. CDR3 length: 14 residues. Germline trimming cut 4 bases from V and 5 bases from J; bases unmatched to any gene: 5. CDR3 sequence: CASSGLAGRETQYF. As DNA, the CDR3 is TGTGCCAGCAGTGGGCTAGCGGGGCGGGAGACCCAGTACTTC.

The gene calls are TRBV28 and TRBJ2-1, with 11 bases that match TRBD2. The CDR3 is 17 amino acids. With V trimmed by 5 bases and J by 3 bases, 9 bases remained unmatched. Per the germline V gene, CDR1 is MDHEN and CDR2 is SYDVKM. The CDR3 region is CASSLSLTSGSYNEQFF. In nucleotides, the CDR3 is TGTGCCAGCAGTCTCTCCCTCACTAGCGGGAGCTACAATGAGCAGTTCTTC.

The table lists this clone with a count of one. This chain joins TRBV18 and TRBJ1-1; 7 bases are a match to TRBD1. Unmatched junction bases numbered 6, after V lost 5 bases and J lost 0 bases. Germline V gives CDR1 KGHSH, CDR2 LQKENI. The CDR3 totals 15 residues. CDR3 nucleotides: TGTGCCAGCTCAATCGCCGGGACAGTGAACACTGAAGCTTTCTTT. This gives the protein CASSIAGTVNTEAFF.

In its sample, this clone was seen once. The chain carries TRBV7-9 and TRBJ2-2; 8 bases map to TRBD2. Losses at the gene ends were 3 bases for V and 3 bases for J; bases not matched to a gene: 6. The CDR3 contains 16 residues. In germline, CDR1 is SEHNR, CDR2 FQNEAQ (reference sequence). CDR3 bases: TGTGCCAGCAGCTTGCCCGCGGGGGGCCACACCGGGGAGCTGTTTTTT. Amino acid sequence: CASSLPAGGHTGELFF.

J is TRBJ2-5 and V is TRBV5-1; 11 positions agree with TRBD2. CDR1 is SGHRS and CDR2 is YFSETQ in the germline V gene. Losses at the gene ends were 4 bases for V and 5 bases for J; bases not matched to a gene: 19. The CDR3 length is 19 residues. The CDR3 region is CASSPRLAGFLSTVETQYF. Here the CDR3 DNA reads TGCGCCAGCAGCCCCCGACTAGCGGGATTCCTTTCGACCGTGGAGACCCAGTACTTC.

This rearrangement joins TRBV7-2 to TRBJ2-3; a weak D match, TRBD1 (6 bases). The V and J ends lost 5 bases and 1 base respectively, with 13 bases between them. There are 15 residues in the CDR3. From germline, CDR1 is SGHTA and CDR2 FQGNSA. Here the CDR3 DNA reads TGTGCCAGCAGCCCCCGGACAGTAGGCACAGATACGCAGTATTTT. Translated: CASSPRTVGTDTQYF.

The gene calls are TRBV2 and TRBJ1-5, with D perhaps TRBD1 (5 bases). The CDR3 spans 15 residues. With 4 bases removed from V and 2 bases from J, the gap between germline ends came to 12 bases. In germline, CDR1 is SNHLY, CDR2 FYNNEI. The CDR3 loop is CASSGSGKGNQPQHF. DNA for the CDR3: TGTGCCAGCAGTGGTTCAGGGAAGGGCAATCAGCCCCAGCATTTT.

V gene TRBV5-1 combines with J gene TRBJ2-3; 7 nucleotides match TRBD1. The CDR3 covers 16 residues. Germline CDR1 reads SGHRS; CDR2 reads YFSETQ. V was clipped by 4 bases and J by 1 base; unmatched bases: 9. The CDR3 protein is CASSSTGVGGTDTQYF. CDR3 DNA: TGCGCCAGCAGCAGCACAGGGGTTGGGGGCACAGATACGCAGTATTTT.

The chain uses TRBV30 and TRBJ1-4, with 7 bases that match TRBD1. CDR1 and CDR2 from the germline V gene are GTSNPN and SVGIG (reference sequence). The junction had 5 bases not matched to a gene; V was cut back by 2 bases and J by 8 bases. The CDR3 has 13 residues. The CDR3 DNA reads as TGTGCCTGGAGTATTGGGACAGCGGAAAAACTGTTTTTT. As protein: CAWSIGTAEKLFF.

The rearrangement uses TRBV7-9 and TRBJ2-7; 7 bases are a match to TRBD2. This CDR3 is 13 amino acids long. J was trimmed by 0 bases and V by 8 bases; bases with no gene match: 4. The germline gives CDR1 SEHNR, CDR2 FQNEAQ (reference sequence). The CDR3 spells CASVGTTSYEQYF. The CDR3 nucleotides are TGTGCCAGCGTTGGGACTACCTCCTACGAGCAGTACTTC.

This chain joins TRBV4-1 and TRBJ1-1; possibly TRBD1 for D (5 bases). CDR1 and CDR2 (germline): MGHRA, YSYEKL. V was pared by 3 bases and J by 0 bases, with 8 bases between. The CDR3 is made up of 14 amino acids. The CDR3 loop reads CASSQGGVNTEAFF. DNA of the CDR3: TGCGCCAGCAGCCAGGGGGGAGTGAACACTGAAGCTTTCTTT.

CDR3 protein: CASSVGAGVVEQYF. The CDR3 DNA reads TGTGCCAGCAGCGTAGGAGCGGGGGTGGTTGAGCAGTACTTC. This rearrangement joins TRBV9 to TRBJ2-7, with 8 bases lining up with TRBD2. This CDR3 comprises 14 residues. V lost 0 bases, J lost 7 bases, and 6 bases stayed unmatched. Germline lookup yields CDR1 SGDLS and CDR2 YYNGEE.

This clone occurred once. The chain uses TRBV20-1 and TRBJ2-1; TRBD2 is a possible D gene (5 bases). CDR3 length: 11 amino acids. Looked up from germline, CDR1 is DFQATT and CDR2 is SNEGSKA (reference sequence). The V end was cut by 8 bases, the J end by 4 bases, with 9 bases between. In nucleotides, the CDR3 is TGCAGTCCGCCGGGGTACAATGAGCAGTTCTTC. This gives the protein CSPPGYNEQFF.

This clone has a single count. The rearrangement uses TRBV27 and TRBJ1-5; D is perhaps TRBD1 (6 bases). Trimming pared 4 bases from V and 3 bases from J, leaving 19 bases between. CDR1 is MNHEY and CDR2 is SMNVEV in the germline V gene (reference sequence). This CDR3 region has 17 residues. The CDR3 spells CASSSVRMTGLNQPQHF. The CDR3 nucleotides read TGTGCCAGCAGTTCGGTGAGGATGACAGGACTCAATCAGCCCCAGCATTTT.

The chain employs TRBV10-3 and TRBJ1-3, with D unclear. The CDR3 runs to 13 residues. Germline values: CDR1 ENHRY, CDR2 SYGVKD. The V and J ends lost 3 bases and 4 bases respectively, with 7 bases between them. The CDR3, as DNA: TGTGCCATCAGTGAACTAGGAGGAAACACCATATATTTT. Translated, it gives CAISELGGNTIYF.

The chain uses TRBV28 and TRBJ2-7; D is perhaps TRBD2 (7 bases). Trimming removed 6 bases from V and 6 bases from J, with 21 bases in between. The germline V gene encodes CDR1 MDHEN and CDR2 SYDVKM. The CDR3 length is 15 residues. Written as DNA, the CDR3 is TGTGCCAGCAGCGTGGGATACAGGGAGGGGAGCGAGCAGTACTTC. Translated, it gives CASSVGYREGSEQYF.

Only a few counts were recorded for this clone. V usage is TRBV5-4 and J usage is TRBJ2-4; TRBD1 might be the D (5 bases). Germline V gene data show CDR1 as SGHNT and CDR2 as YYREEE (reference sequence). The CDR3 is 13 residues long. V lost 2 bases, J lost 7 bases, and 10 bases lay in between. This CDR3 is CASSFPAGNIQYF. DNA for the CDR3: TGTGCCAGCAGCTTTCCGGCAGGGAACATTCAGTACTTC.

This chain connects TRBV2 to TRBJ2-5; D is ambiguous. The CDR3 runs to 13 residues. V gave up 6 bases and J gave up 2 bases, with 10 bases separating them. Germline V gene sequence: CDR1 SNHLY, CDR2 FYNNEI. The CDR3 loop reads CASRVNEQETQYF. DNA for the CDR3: TGTGCCAGCAGGGTCAACGAGCAAGAGACCCAGTACTTC. The entire variable domain, with the rest obtained from reference TRBV2 and TRBJ2-5, is as follows: EPEVTQTPSHQVTQMGQEVILRCVPISNHLYFYWYRQILGQKVEFLVSFYNNEISEKSEIFDDQFSVERPDGSNFTLKIRSTKLEDSAMYFCASRVNEQETQYFGPGTRLLVL.

This rearrangement joins TRBV5-4 to TRBJ2-3; D might be TRBD1 (6 bases). The CDR3 loop spans 16 amino acids. The V end was cut by 4 bases, the J end by 1 base, with 16 bases between. CDR1 and CDR2 from the germline V gene are SGHNT and YYREEE (reference sequence). In nucleotides, the CDR3 is TGTGCCAGCAGCCGCCCGGACAGACGGGGCACAGATACGCAGTATTTT. Its translation: CASSRPDRRGTDTQYF.

The gene calls are TRBV6-1 and TRBJ1-1, with 11 bases lining up with TRBD1. With 5 bases clipped from V and 5 bases from J, the junction kept 4 bases outside the gene matches. The CDR3 has 14 residues. Germline V gene sequence: CDR1 MNHNS, CDR2 SASEGT. The CDR3 DNA follows: TGTGCCAGCAGTTCGGGACAGGGGGGTACTGAAGCTTTCTTT. It encodes CASSSGQGGTEAFF.

This clone was detected only a few times. The chain recombines TRBV4-1 with TRBJ1-2; 7 nucleotides match TRBD1. The CDR3 length is 12 residues. With V trimmed by 6 bases and J by 5 bases, 3 bases remained unmatched. CDR1 and CDR2 from the germline V gene are MGHRA and YSYEKL. The CDR3 reads CASRTGEYGYTF. The CDR3 DNA follows: TGCGCCAGCAGAACAGGGGAGTATGGCTACACCTTC.

The chain employs TRBV27 and TRBJ2-1; the D gene is possibly TRBD2 (6 bases). V lost 6 bases and J lost 9, with 18 bases in between. This CDR3 contains 14 residues. The V gene's germline CDR1 is MNHEY and CDR2 SMNVEV (reference sequence). For the CDR3, the DNA is TGTGCCAGCAGCCCCCCCGGGAGTAGCAGTGAGCAGTTCTTC. It codes for CASSPPGSSSEQFF.